The following is a T cell receptor (beta chain) sequence with its context. What it recognizes is unknown. The entry originates in a study of immune evolution from preneoplasia to lung adenocarcinoma. Broader study findings: From normal lung to invasive adenocarcinoma, top clone frequencies appeared to decrease.

Profiled with immunoSEQ multiplex PCR; TCRdb holds only in-frame clones, not every one. The sample lists 10,000 to 13,000 clones; approximately 85% were seen once. Trimming took off 0 bases at V and 6 bases at J, with 13 bases between the two ends. The CDR3 is 14 amino acids. Germline V gene sequence: CDR1 SGDLS, CDR2 YYNGEE. V and J are TRBV9 and TRBJ2-7, with D possibly TRBD2 on 7 matching bases. The clonotype originates from a person aged 65 to 85 with lung adenocarcinoma. Material for sequencing was FFPE minimally invasive lung adenocarcinoma tissue. This CDR3 reads CASSVEGGAVEQYF. As DNA, the CDR3 is TGTGCCAGCAGCGTAGAGGGGGGGGCGGTCGAGCAGTACTTC.